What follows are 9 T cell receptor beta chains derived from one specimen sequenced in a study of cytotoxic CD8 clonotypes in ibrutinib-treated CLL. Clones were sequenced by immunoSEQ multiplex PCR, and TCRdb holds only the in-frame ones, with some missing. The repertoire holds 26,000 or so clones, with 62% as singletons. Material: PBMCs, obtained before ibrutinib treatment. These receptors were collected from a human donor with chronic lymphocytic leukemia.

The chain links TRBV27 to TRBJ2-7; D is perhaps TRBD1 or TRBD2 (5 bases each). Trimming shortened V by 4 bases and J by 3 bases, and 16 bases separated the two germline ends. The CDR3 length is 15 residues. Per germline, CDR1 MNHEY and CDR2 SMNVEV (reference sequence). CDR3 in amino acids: CASSSRGDLLYEQYF. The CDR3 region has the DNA TGTGCCAGCAGTTCCCGAGGGGACCTACTCTACGAGCAGTACTTC.

In nucleotides, the CDR3 is TGTGCCAGCAGTTTATCGAGGGCGGTCGAGCAGTACTTC. It translates to CASSLSRAVEQYF. This chain joins TRBV27 and TRBJ2-7; TRBD2 is a possible D gene (5 bases). Germline V gene lookup returns CDR1 MNHEY and CDR2 SMNVEV (reference sequence). Trimming removed 0 bases from V and 6 bases from J, with 9 bases in between. This CDR3 has 13 amino acids.

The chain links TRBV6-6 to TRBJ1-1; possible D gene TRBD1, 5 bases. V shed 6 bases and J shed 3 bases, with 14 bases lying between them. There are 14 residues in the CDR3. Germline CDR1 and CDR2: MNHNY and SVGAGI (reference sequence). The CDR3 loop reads CASSSVGGYTEAFF. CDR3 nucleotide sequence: TGTGCCAGCAGCTCCGTCGGGGGGTACACTGAAGCTTTCTTT.

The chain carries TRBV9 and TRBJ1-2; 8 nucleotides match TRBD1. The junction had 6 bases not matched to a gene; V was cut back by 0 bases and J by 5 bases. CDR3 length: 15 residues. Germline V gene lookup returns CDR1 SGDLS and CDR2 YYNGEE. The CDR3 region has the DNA TGTGCCAGCAGCGTAGAGGCAGGGGGCGCGTATGGCTACACCTTC. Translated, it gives CASSVEAGGAYGYTF.

The CDR3 DNA sequence: TGCGCCAGCATAGGACAGGCGGCGGGCACCGGGGAGCTGTTTTTT. Its protein product is CASIGQAAGTGELFF. The rearrangement links TRBV10-2 to TRBJ2-2; 7 bases map to TRBD1. The CDR3 length is 15 residues. The germline V gene encodes CDR1 WSHSY and CDR2 SAAADI. The J segment lost 4 bases and the V segment lost 7 bases, leaving 9 bases of the junction unmatched.

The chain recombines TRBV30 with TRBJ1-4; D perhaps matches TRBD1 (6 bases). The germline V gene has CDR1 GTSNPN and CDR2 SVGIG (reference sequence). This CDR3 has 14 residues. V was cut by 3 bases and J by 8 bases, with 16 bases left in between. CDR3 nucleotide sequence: TGTGCCTGGAGGGAAGGGGGTGACGTGGAAAAACTGTTTTTT. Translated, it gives CAWREGGDVEKLFF.

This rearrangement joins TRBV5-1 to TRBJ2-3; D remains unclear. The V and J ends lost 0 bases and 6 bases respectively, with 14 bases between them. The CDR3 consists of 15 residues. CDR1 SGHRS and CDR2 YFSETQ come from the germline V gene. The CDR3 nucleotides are TGCGCCAGCAGCTTGGATTCCCGCCCCGGGGATACGCAGTATTTT. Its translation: CASSLDSRPGDTQYF.

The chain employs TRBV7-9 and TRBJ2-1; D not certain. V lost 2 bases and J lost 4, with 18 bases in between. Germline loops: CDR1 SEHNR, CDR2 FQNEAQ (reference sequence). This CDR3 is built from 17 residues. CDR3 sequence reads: CASSLPRARLGYNEQFF. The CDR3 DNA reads TGTGCCAGCAGCTTACCCCGGGCCCGGCTTGGGTACAATGAGCAGTTCTTC.

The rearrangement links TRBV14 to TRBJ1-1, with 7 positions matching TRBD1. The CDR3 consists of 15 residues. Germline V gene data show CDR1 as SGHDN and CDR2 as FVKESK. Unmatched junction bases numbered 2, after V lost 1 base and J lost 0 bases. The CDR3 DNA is TGTGCCAGCAGCCAAGGACAGGGAGTGAACACTGAAGCTTTCTTT. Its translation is CASSQGQGVNTEAFF.